The 8 T cell receptor beta chains in this list originate from one sample, sequenced in a study of blood T cell repertoires in COVID-19. The repertoire was sequenced with immunoSEQ multiplex PCR; TCRdb's copy has only in-frame clones and lacks some. This sample carries tens of thousands of clones, 70% to 90% of them seen once, and the ten largest clones take less than 45%. Sample: peripheral blood. The receptors come from a man between 65 and 80 years old with acute or convalescent COVID-19.

The CDR3 nucleotides are TGTGCCAGCAAGGGGGGGGACAGGGGCCTTTACTACGAGCAGTACTTC. Translation gives CASKGGDRGLYYEQYF. V gene TRBV28 combines with J gene TRBJ2-7, with TRBD1 matching 10 bases. The CDR3 length is 16 residues. V was clipped by 7 bases and J by 3 bases; unmatched bases: 12. Germline V CDR1 and CDR2: MDHEN, SYDVKM.

The V and J genes are TRBV2 and TRBJ2-3; possibly TRBD2 for D (6 bases). CDR3 length: 14 residues. V lost 7 bases and J 2 bases, leaving 13 bases between the germline ends. CDR1 is SNHLY and CDR2 is FYNNEI in the germline V gene. As DNA, the CDR3 is TGTGCCAGCAAGCCGGGACTTGCCACAGATACGCAGTATTTT. Residues: CASKPGLATDTQYF.

The V call is TRBV2, the J call TRBJ1-2, with 9 bases aligning to TRBD1. The CDR3 is made up of 14 amino acids. CDR1 is SNHLY, CDR2 FYNNEI, per germline. Germline trimming cut 7 bases from V and 5 bases from J; bases unmatched to any gene: 8. CDR3 in amino acids: CASTKTGTGYGYTF. The DNA of the CDR3 is TGTGCCAGCACCAAGACAGGGACAGGGTATGGCTACACCTTC.

The rearrangement uses TRBV3-1 (or the pseudogene TRBV3-2) and TRBJ1-2; TRBD1 matches 7 bases. Unmatched junction bases numbered 5, after V lost 2 bases and J lost 8 bases. The CDR3 totals 13 residues. CDR1 is LGHDT and CDR2 is YNNKEL in the germline V gene (reference sequence). CDR3 in DNA: TGTGCCAGCAGCCAATCAAAGGGGGCCGGCTACACCTTC. Amino acid sequence: CASSQSKGAGYTF.

The rearrangement joins TRBV28 to TRBJ1-5; D not certain. Trimming removed 5 bases at V and 2 bases at J, with 7 bases between. The CDR3 consists of 13 residues. The germline CDR1 and CDR2 sequences are MDHEN and SYDVKM. CDR3 in amino acids: CASSPLGNQPQHF. The DNA of the CDR3 is TGTGCCAGCAGTCCACTCGGCAATCAGCCCCAGCATTTT.

This chain links TRBV6-5 with TRBJ1-2; D is ambiguous. This CDR3 spans 13 amino acids. Per the germline V gene, CDR1 is MNHEY and CDR2 is SVGAGI. Between the trimmed V and J ends, which lost 6 bases and 4 bases, there was a span of 12 bases. The CDR3 coding sequence is TGTGCCAGCAGCCCCGGCGGAATCTATGGCTACACCTTC. Protein sequence: CASSPGGIYGYTF.

The V and J genes are TRBV9 and TRBJ1-3; TRBD1 agrees at 7 bases. CDR1 SGDLS and CDR2 YYNGEE come from the germline V gene. V gave up 4 bases and J gave up 0 bases; unmatched junction bases: 10. CDR3 length equals 17 residues. CDR3 amino acids: CASSTTGTESSGNTIYF. The CDR3 bases are TGTGCCAGCAGCACAACCGGGACAGAGAGCTCTGGAAACACCATATATTTT. Complete variable domain (other parts from reference TRBV9 and TRBJ1-3): DSGVTQTPKHLITATGQRVTLRCSPRSGDLSVYWYQQSLDQGLQFLIQYYNGEERAKGNILERFSAQQFPDLHSELNLSSLELGDSALYFCASSTTGTESSGNTIYFGEGSWLTVV.

J is TRBJ1-6 and V is TRBV28; D gene unclear. There are 12 residues in the CDR3. With 3 bases removed from V and 8 bases from J, the gap between germline ends came to 5 bases. Germline V gives CDR1 MDHEN, CDR2 SYDVKM. CDR3 nucleotide sequence: TGTGCCAGCAGTTTCCCGGATTCACCCCTCCACTTT. This translates into CASSFPDSPLHF.